Following are 24 T cell receptor beta chains from one sample sequenced in a study of blood T cell repertoires in COVID-19. Profiling relied on immunoSEQ multiplex PCR, and the TCRdb table lists in-frame clones only, not all of them. This sample yields about 160,000 clones, of which around 77% are seen a single time; 2.8% belongs to the top ten. Sequencing input: peripheral blood. These receptors were obtained from a man between 65 and 80 years old with acute or convalescent COVID-19.

The chain has TRBV7-9 and TRBJ2-2, with TRBD2 matching 7 bases. The CDR3 consists of 15 residues. Trimming removed 5 bases from V and 1 base from J; junction bases left unmatched: 4. Germline V gene lookup returns CDR1 SEHNR and CDR2 FQNEAQ (reference sequence). CDR3 sequence (DNA): TGTGCCAGCAGCGCACTAGCGAAGAACACCGGGGAGCTGTTTTTT. Protein product: CASSALAKNTGELFF.

V gene TRBV5-1 combines with J gene TRBJ2-3, with 9 bases matching TRBD2. Germline CDR1 is SGHRS and CDR2 is YFSETQ. Trimming took 4 bases from V and 4 from J; bases not matched to a gene: 10. The CDR3 length is 16 residues. The DNA of the CDR3 is TGCGCCAGCAGCCAGGGGTTTAGCGGGGGTGCAGATACGCAGTATTTT. It specifies CASSQGFSGGADTQYF.

The chain employs TRBV29-1 and TRBJ2-1; possibly TRBD1 for D (6 bases). V was trimmed by 6 bases and J by 7 bases, leaving 10 bases between them. The length of the CDR3 is 11 residues. CDR1 is SQVTM, CDR2 ANQGSEA, per germline. The CDR3 here is CSVTGLNEQFF. The CDR3 DNA is TGCAGCGTGACAGGCCTGAATGAGCAGTTCTTC.

V and J are TRBV7-3 and TRBJ2-7; 10 positions match TRBD1. Trimming took 6 bases from V and 2 from J; bases not matched to a gene: 7. Germline lookup yields CDR1 SGHTA and CDR2 FQGTGA. The CDR3 has 15 residues. CDR3 DNA: TGTGCCAGCAGTCAACACGGACAGGGGGCCTACGAGCAGTACTTC. Translating it yields CASSQHGQGAYEQYF. The full variable domain, in which reference TRBV7-3 and TRBJ2-7 provide the parts outside the CDR3, is GAGVSQTPSNKVTEKGKYVELRCDPISGHTALYWYRQSLGQGPEFLIYFQGTGAADDSGLPNDRFFAVRPEGSVSTLKIQRTERGDSAVYLCASSQHGQGAYEQYFGPGTRLTVT.

The chain combines TRBV5-4 with TRBJ2-3; the D gene is possibly TRBD1 (5 bases). V lost 0 bases and J 1 base, leaving 6 bases between the germline ends. The CDR3 is 14 amino acids. CDR1 SGHNT and CDR2 YYREEE come from the germline V gene (reference sequence). The CDR3 region is CASSLGGRTDTQYF. The DNA of the CDR3 is TGTGCCAGCAGCTTGGGGGGCCGCACAGATACGCAGTATTTT. Supplemented by reference TRBV5-4 and TRBJ2-3, the full variable domain reads ETGVTQSPTHLIKTRGQQVTLRCSSQSGHNTVSWYQQALGQGPQFIFQYYREEENGRGNFPPRFSGLQFPNYSSELNVNALELDDSALYLCASSLGGRTDTQYFGPGTRLTVL.

V is TRBV24-1 and J is TRBJ2-2; D is undetermined. Germline-derived CDR1 and CDR2 are KGHDR and SFDVKD. This CDR3 comprises 14 residues. V lost 7 bases and J lost 3, with 11 bases in between. CDR3 residues: CATRRGSDTGELFF. CDR3 nucleotides: TGTGCCACCAGGAGAGGAAGCGACACCGGGGAGCTGTTTTTT.

V gene TRBV18 combines with J gene TRBJ2-5; 8 bases fit TRBD1. The CDR3 is 15 amino acids. The V gene's germline CDR1 is KGHSH and CDR2 LQKENI. J was trimmed by 1 base and V by 5 bases; bases with no gene match: 6. DNA of the CDR3: TGTGCCAGCTCATCCGAACAGGGGGTCCAAGAGACCCAGTACTTC. It encodes CASSSEQGVQETQYF.

This clone was counted a few times. The gene calls are TRBV25-1 and TRBJ1-4; 10 bases agree with TRBD1. Germline CDR1 and CDR2: MGHDK and SYGVNS. With V trimmed by 6 bases and J by 4 bases, 11 bases remained unmatched. The CDR3 extends over 17 amino acids. CDR3 nucleotide sequence: TGTGCCAGCAGAGCCAACTGGGGGACAGGGGTTAATGAAAAACTGTTTTTT. Residues: CASRANWGTGVNEKLFF.

In DNA form, the CDR3 reads TGTGCTAGTGGTTTGATTCACGGGACTCACAATGAGCAGTTCTTC. This translates into CASGLIHGTHNEQFF. This chain joins TRBV12-5 and TRBJ2-1, with a weak D call TRBD2 (6 bases). Germline loops: CDR1 LGHNT, CDR2 FRNRAP. The V end lost 2 bases, the J end lost 5 bases, and 13 bases lay between the germline ends. The CDR3 consists of 15 residues.

The chain has TRBV27 and TRBJ2-2, with D possibly TRBD1 on 5 matching bases. The ends were cut back, 5 bases at V and 2 bases at J, with 12 bases in the middle. CDR3 length: 15 residues. CDR1 is MNHEY, CDR2 SMNVEV, per germline (reference sequence). As DNA, the CDR3 is TGTGCCAGCAGTAGACAGAGATTAAACACCGGGGAGCTGTTTTTT. This encodes CASSRQRLNTGELFF.

This chain links TRBV28 with TRBJ2-3; D is undetermined. Trimming took 2 bases from V and 4 from J, leaving 10 bases between them. CDR1 is MDHEN, CDR2 SYDVKM, per germline. The CDR3 runs 14 residues. The CDR3 sequence is CASSLPTVADTQYF. The DNA for the CDR3 is TGTGCCAGCAGTTTACCCACGGTAGCAGATACGCAGTATTTT.

This clone was observed a handful of times. The rearrangement joins TRBV29-1 to TRBJ2-4; D is perhaps TRBD1 (6 bases). There are 15 residues in the CDR3. Looked up from germline, CDR1 is SQVTM and CDR2 is ANQGSEA. V lost 7 bases and J 7 bases, leaving 23 bases between the germline ends. CDR3 bases: TGCAGCGCGCTGGGGGTGGACAGAGGGGCGAACATTCAGTACTTC. Translated, it gives CSALGVDRGANIQYF.

In its sample, this clone was seen many times. V usage is TRBV7-3 and J usage is TRBJ2-2; a weak D match, TRBD1 (5 bases). V was shortened by 4 bases and J by 2 bases, with 14 bases between the two germline ends. Germline CDR1 SGHTA, CDR2 FQGTGA. The CDR3 is 16 residues long. The CDR3 region is CASSSPVGVNTGELFF. The CDR3 DNA reads as TGTGCCAGCAGCTCCCCGGTAGGGGTCAACACCGGGGAGCTGTTTTTT.

This clone was seen just once. The chain is built from TRBV11-2 and TRBJ2-5; TRBD2 might be the D (6 bases). V was trimmed by 6 bases and J by 5 bases, leaving 16 bases between them. Germline CDR1 and CDR2: SGHAT and FQNNGV. CDR3 size: 14 residues. CDR3: CASSLFGGVETQYF. CDR3 nucleotides: TGTGCCAGCAGTTTGTTTGGAGGGGTCGAGACCCAGTACTTC.

This clone has a handful of counts. The chain has TRBV19 and TRBJ2-7, with D possibly being TRBD2 (5 bases). V was cut by 3 bases and J by 3 bases, with 9 bases left in between. Germline CDR1 is LNHDA and CDR2 is SQIVND (reference sequence). The CDR3 is 13 amino acids. In nucleotides, the CDR3 is TGTGCCAGTAGTATCCAGCGGAGCTACGAGCAGTACTTC. Protein product: CASSIQRSYEQYF.

The chain joins TRBV10-3 to TRBJ2-5, with 10 bases that match TRBD1. The CDR3 extends over 15 amino acids. Germline loops: CDR1 ENHRY, CDR2 SYGVKD. The ends lost 7 bases at V and 5 bases at J; junction bases unmatched: 10. The CDR3 bases are TGTGCCATCAATTCCCCGACAGGGGGCATGGAGACCCAGTACTTC. Amino acids: CAINSPTGGMETQYF.

This chain joins TRBV6-6 and TRBJ1-4, with D possibly TRBD1 on 5 matching bases. V was cut by 6 bases and J by 0 bases, with 14 bases left in between. The length of the CDR3 is 16 residues. The germline V gene has CDR1 MNHNY and CDR2 SVGAGI (reference sequence). Written as DNA, the CDR3 is TGTGCCAGCAGCCCTAGGACACCAGCAACTAATGAAAAACTGTTTTTT. Translating it yields CASSPRTPATNEKLFF.

A few counts support this clone. The rearrangement links TRBV28 to TRBJ1-5; D might be TRBD1 (6 bases). V lost 8 bases, J lost 6 bases, and 23 bases lay in between. The CDR3 runs 16 residues. CDR1 is MDHEN, CDR2 SYDVKM, per germline. CDR3: CASQSGGGSVTQPQHF. The CDR3 DNA is TGTGCCAGCCAGAGTGGGGGCGGTTCGGTAACTCAGCCCCAGCATTTT.

This clone was counted a single time. V usage is TRBV3-1 (or the pseudogene TRBV3-2) and J usage is TRBJ1-6; 10 bases align to TRBD1. This CDR3 region has 14 residues. With V trimmed by 5 bases and J by 7 bases, 2 bases remained unmatched. Germline values: CDR1 LGHDT, CDR2 YNNKEL (reference sequence). CDR3 region: CASSRGQGNSPLHF. CDR3 sequence (DNA): TGTGCCAGCAGCAGGGGACAGGGGAATTCACCCCTCCACTTT.

The genes are TRBV27 and TRBJ2-7, with D perhaps matching TRBD1 (6 bases). The CDR3 totals 17 residues. CDR1 MNHEY and CDR2 SMNVEV come from the germline V gene (reference sequence). V was trimmed by 4 bases and J by 3 bases, leaving 22 bases between them. The CDR3 is CASSSSGGRGRGYEQYF. CDR3 DNA: TGTGCCAGCAGTTCCTCTGGGGGCAGGGGAAGGGGCTACGAGCAGTACTTC.

J is TRBJ1-6 and V is TRBV6-2 or TRBV6-3; 8 positions match TRBD1. Per germline, CDR1 MNHEY and CDR2 SVGEGT. The V gene end was trimmed by 6 bases and the J gene end by 2 bases; junction bases not matched to a gene: 6. The CDR3 loop spans 16 amino acids. CDR3 region: CASRYDRGAYNSPLHF. The CDR3 bases are TGTGCCAGCAGATACGACAGGGGCGCCTATAATTCACCCCTCCACTTT.

The chain joins TRBV11-2 to TRBJ2-7, with 14 bases matching TRBD2. CDR3 length: 16 amino acids. V shed 0 bases and J 6 bases; nucleotides not matched to a gene: 4. Germline values: CDR1 SGHAT, CDR2 FQNNGV. Here the CDR3 DNA reads TGTGCCAGCAGCTTAGATCCGACTAGCGGGAGGGTCGAGCAGTACTTC. This sequence encodes CASSLDPTSGRVEQYF.

Ten or more counts support this clone. The chain combines TRBV7-9 with TRBJ1-4; TRBD1 might be the D (5 bases). Trimming took off 8 bases at V and 2 bases at J, with 18 bases between the two ends. CDR1 is SEHNR, CDR2 FQNEAQ, per germline (reference sequence). CDR3 length: 16 amino acids. CDR3 loop: CASAREGFRTNEKLFF. In DNA form, the CDR3 reads TGTGCCAGCGCCAGGGAGGGGTTCAGGACTAATGAAAAACTGTTTTTT.

The rearrangement links TRBV5-4 to TRBJ1-3; D not resolved. The CDR3 length is 13 residues. V dropped 0 bases and J dropped 4 bases, with 5 bases sitting between them. CDR1 and CDR2 from the germline V gene are SGHNT and YYREEE (reference sequence). The chain's CDR3 is CASSLGRGNTIYF. The DNA of the CDR3 is TGTGCCAGCAGCTTGGGTCGGGGAAACACCATATATTTT.